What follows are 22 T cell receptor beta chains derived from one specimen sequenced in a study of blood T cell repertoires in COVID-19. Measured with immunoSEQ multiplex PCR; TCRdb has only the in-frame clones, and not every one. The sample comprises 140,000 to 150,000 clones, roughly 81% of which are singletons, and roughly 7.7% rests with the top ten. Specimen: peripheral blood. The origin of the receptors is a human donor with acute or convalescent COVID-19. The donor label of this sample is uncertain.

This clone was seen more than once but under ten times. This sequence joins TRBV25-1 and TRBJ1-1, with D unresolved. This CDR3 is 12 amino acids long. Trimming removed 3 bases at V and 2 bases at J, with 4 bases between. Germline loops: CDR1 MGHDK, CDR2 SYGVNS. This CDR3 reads CASSDRNTEAFF. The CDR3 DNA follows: TGTGCCAGCAGTGACCGTAACACTGAAGCTTTCTTT.

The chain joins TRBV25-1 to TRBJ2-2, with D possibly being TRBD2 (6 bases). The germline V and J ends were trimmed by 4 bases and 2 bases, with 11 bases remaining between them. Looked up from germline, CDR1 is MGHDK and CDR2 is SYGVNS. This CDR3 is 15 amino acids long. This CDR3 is CASSVASVNTGELFF. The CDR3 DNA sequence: TGTGCCAGCAGTGTAGCTAGCGTAAACACCGGGGAGCTGTTTTTT.

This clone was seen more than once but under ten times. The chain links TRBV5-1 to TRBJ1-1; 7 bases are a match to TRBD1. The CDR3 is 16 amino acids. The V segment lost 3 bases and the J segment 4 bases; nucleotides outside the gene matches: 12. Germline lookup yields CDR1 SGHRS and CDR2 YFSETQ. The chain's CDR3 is CASSSWDGRGSTEAFF. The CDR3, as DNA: TGCGCCAGCAGCTCCTGGGACGGCAGGGGGAGCACTGAAGCTTTCTTT.

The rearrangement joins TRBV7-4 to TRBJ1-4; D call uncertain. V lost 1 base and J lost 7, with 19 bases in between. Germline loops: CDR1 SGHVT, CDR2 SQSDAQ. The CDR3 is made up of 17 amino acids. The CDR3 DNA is TGTGCCAGCAGCTTAGGGGAGAGAGGGCCAGGCGTTGAAAAACTGTTTTTT. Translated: CASSLGERGPGVEKLFF. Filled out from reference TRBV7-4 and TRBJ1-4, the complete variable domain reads GAGVSQSPRYKVAKRGRDVALRCDSISGHVTLYWYRQTLGQGSEVLTYSQSDAQRDKSGRPSGRFSAERPERSVSTLKIQRTEQGDSAVYLCASSLGERGPGVEKLFFGSGTQLSVL.

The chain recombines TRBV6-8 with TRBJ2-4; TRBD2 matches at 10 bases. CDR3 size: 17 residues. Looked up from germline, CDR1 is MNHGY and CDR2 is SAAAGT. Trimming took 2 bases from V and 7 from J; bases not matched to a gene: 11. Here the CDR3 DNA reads TGTGCCAGCAGTTACCCTAGCGGGGGCCCTGGCCGCAACATTCAGTACTTC. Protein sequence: CASSYPSGGPGRNIQYF.

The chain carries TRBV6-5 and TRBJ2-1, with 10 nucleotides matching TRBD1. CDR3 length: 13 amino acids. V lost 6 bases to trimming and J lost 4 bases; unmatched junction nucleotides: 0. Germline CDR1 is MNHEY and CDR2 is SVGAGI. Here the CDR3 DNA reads TGTGCCAGCAGGGGACAGGGGTACAATGAGCAGTTCTTC. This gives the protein CASRGQGYNEQFF.

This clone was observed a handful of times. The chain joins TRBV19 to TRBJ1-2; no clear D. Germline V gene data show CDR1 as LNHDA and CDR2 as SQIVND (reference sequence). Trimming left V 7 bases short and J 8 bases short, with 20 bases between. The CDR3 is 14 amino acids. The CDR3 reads CASIPAGYSKGYTF. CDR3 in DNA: TGTGCCAGTATTCCTGCGGGGTATTCGAAAGGCTACACCTTC.

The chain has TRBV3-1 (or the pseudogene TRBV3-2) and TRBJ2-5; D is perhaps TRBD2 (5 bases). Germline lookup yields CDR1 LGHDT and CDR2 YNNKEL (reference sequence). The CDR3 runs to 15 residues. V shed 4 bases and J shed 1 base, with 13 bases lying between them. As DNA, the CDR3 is TGTGCCAGCAGCCTGTTCGGTGGAGGCCAAGAGACCCAGTACTTC. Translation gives CASSLFGGGQETQYF.

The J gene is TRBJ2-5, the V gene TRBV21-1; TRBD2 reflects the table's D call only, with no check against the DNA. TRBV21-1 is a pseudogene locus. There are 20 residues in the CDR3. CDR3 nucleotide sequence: TGTGCCAGCAGCCCTCTAGGGCAGATCTTGGGAGCGGGGGAGCAAGAGACCCAGTACTTC. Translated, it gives CASSPLGQILGAGEQETQYF.

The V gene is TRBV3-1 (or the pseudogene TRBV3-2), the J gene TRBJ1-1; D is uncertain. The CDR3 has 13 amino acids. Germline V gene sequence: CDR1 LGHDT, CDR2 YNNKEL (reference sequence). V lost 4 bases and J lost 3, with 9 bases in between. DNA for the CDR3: TGTGCCAGCAGCCGGGCATGGGACACTGAAGCTTTCTTT. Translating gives CASSRAWDTEAFF.

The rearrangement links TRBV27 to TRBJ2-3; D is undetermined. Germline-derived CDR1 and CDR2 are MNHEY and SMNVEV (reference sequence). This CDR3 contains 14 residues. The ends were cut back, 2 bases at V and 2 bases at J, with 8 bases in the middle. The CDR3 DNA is TGTGCCAGCAGTTTAGCGGTGCCCACAGATACGCAGTATTTT. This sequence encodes CASSLAVPTDTQYF.

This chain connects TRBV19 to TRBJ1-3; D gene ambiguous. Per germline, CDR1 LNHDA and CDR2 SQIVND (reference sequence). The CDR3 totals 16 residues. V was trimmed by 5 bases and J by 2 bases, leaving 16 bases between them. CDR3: CASSDPGGETGNTIYF. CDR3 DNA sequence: TGTGCCAGTAGTGATCCGGGCGGGGAGACTGGAAACACCATATATTTT.

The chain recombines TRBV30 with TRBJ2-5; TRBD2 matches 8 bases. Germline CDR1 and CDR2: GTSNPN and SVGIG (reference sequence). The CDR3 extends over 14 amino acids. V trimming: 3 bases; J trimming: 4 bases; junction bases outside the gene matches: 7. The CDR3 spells CAWRTGGHGETQYF. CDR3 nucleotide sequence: TGTGCCTGGAGGACGGGGGGGCACGGAGAGACCCAGTACTTC.

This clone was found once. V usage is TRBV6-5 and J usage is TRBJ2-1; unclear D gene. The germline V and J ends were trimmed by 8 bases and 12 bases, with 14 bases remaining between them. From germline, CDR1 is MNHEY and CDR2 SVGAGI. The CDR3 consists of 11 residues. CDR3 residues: CASSPPGSQFF. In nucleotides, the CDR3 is TGTGCCAGCTCTCCCCCAGGATCGCAGTTCTTC.

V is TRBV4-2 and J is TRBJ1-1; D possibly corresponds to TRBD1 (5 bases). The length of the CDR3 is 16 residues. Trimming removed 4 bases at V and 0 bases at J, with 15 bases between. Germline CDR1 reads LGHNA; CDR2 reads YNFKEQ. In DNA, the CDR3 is TGTGCCAGCAGCCTACAGCCAGACAGCCTGAACACTGAAGCTTTCTTT. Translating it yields CASSLQPDSLNTEAFF.

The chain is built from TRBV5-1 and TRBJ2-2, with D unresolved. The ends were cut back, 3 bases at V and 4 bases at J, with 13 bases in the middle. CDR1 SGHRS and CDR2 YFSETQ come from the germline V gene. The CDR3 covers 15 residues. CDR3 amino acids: CASSSRAGSTGELFF. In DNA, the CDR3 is TGCGCCAGCAGCTCCAGAGCAGGATCCACCGGGGAGCTGTTTTTT.

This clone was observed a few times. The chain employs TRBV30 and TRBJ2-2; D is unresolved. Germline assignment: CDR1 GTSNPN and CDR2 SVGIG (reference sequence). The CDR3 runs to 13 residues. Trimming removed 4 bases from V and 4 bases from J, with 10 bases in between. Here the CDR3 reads CAWTVISTGELFF. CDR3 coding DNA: TGTGCCTGGACCGTGATTAGCACCGGGGAGCTGTTTTTT.

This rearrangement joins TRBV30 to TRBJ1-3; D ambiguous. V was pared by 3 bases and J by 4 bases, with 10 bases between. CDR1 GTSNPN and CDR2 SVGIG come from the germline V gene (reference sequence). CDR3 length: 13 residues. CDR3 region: CAWRGGGGNTIYF. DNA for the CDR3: TGTGCCTGGAGAGGAGGAGGCGGAAACACCATATATTTT.

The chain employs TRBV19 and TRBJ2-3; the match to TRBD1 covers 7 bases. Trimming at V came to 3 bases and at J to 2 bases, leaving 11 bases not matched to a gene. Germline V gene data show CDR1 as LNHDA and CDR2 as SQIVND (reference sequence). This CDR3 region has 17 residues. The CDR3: CASSMGLSEGATDTQYF. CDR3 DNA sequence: TGTGCCAGTAGTATGGGTTTAAGTGAGGGGGCCACAGATACGCAGTATTTT.

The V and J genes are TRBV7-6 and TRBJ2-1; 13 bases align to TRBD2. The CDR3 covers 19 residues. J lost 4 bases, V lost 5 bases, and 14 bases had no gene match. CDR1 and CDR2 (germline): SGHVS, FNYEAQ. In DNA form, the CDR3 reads TGTGCCAGCAGCCTCCGTACTAGCGGGGGGGGAGGAGGTTACAATGAGCAGTTCTTC. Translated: CASSLRTSGGGGGYNEQFF.

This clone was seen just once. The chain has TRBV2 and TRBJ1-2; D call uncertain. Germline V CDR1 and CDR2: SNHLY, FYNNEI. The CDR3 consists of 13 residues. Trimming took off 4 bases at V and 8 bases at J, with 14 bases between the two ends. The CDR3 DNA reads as TGTGCCAGCAGTGGTCTAGGGAGAGACGGCTACACCTTC. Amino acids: CASSGLGRDGYTF.

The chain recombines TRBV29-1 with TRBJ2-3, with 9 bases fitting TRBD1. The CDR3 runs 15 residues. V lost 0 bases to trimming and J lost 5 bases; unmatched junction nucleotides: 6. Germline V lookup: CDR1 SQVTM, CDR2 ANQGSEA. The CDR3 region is CSVEDHRGQKDTQYF. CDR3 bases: TGCAGCGTTGAAGATCACAGGGGGCAGAAAGATACGCAGTATTTT.